This T cell receptor (beta chain) stems from a study of PD-1 blockade in classical Hodgkin lymphoma. General study points: What drove the repertoire differences, possibly disease activity or prior therapy, has not been defined. Healthy donors reportedly exceeded newly diagnosed patients in baseline TCR diversity.

With no exception, relapse followed autologous stem cell transplantation in all patients, and brentuximab vedotin exposure varied. Notes on this clone: Antigen unknown.

With 8 bases clipped from V and 9 bases from J, the junction kept 10 bases outside the gene matches. The CDR3 consists of 14 residues. Germline V gives CDR1 KGHSH, CDR2 LQKENI. Using immunoSEQ multiplex PCR, the repertoire was profiled, and TCRdb retains in-frame clones only, with some absent. The table includes 80,000 to 100,000 clones, roughly 81% detected once. The chain is built from TRBV18 and TRBJ2-4; 10 bases line up with TRBD1. The sequencing used peripheral blood mononuclear cells (PBMCs), collected before the second cycle of nivolumab. This sequence originates from a human donor with classical Hodgkin lymphoma. The CDR3 bases are TGTGCCAGCAAGGGACAGGGGAGAGGAGTCATTCAGTACTTC. This gives the protein CASKGQGRGVIQYF.